These 8 T cell receptor beta chains share one sample of origin, sequenced in a study of identical twins. TCRdb reanalysed the 5' RACE reads using MiXCR and keeps one entry per CDR3 protein. The sample contains a few hundred thousand distinct CDR3 sequences, approximately 10% of which appear only once. These data also featured in a second study, about yellow fever vaccine responses in identical twins.

Sequencing was performed on PBMCs. These receptor sequences come from a woman younger than 30 in good health.

The chain links TRBV3-1 to TRBJ2-1; TRBD2 is a possible D gene (5 bases). Between the trimmed V and J ends, which lost 4 bases and 8 bases, there was a span of 9 bases. There are 12 residues in the CDR3. Germline CDR1 is LGHDT and CDR2 is YNNKEL (reference sequence). CDR3 nucleotide sequence: TGTGCCAGCAGCCGAGGGTTGTATGAGCAGTTCTTC. Translated: CASSRGLYEQFF.

The table lists this clonotype with many counts. The chain carries TRBV5-1 and TRBJ2-7; the D gene is possibly TRBD1 (6 bases). Per germline, CDR1 SGHRS and CDR2 YFSETQ. V dropped 4 bases and J dropped 3 bases, with 11 bases sitting between them. The CDR3 is made up of 13 amino acids. CDR3 nucleotide sequence: TGCGCCAGCAGCCGGACAGCAAACTACGAGCAGTACTTC. This codes for CASSRTANYEQYF.

The genes are TRBV20-1 and TRBJ2-2, with D uncertain. The V gene lost 2 bases and the J gene lost 8 bases, with 6 bases spanning the gap. Germline CDR1 reads DFQATT; CDR2 reads SNEGSKA (reference sequence). This CDR3 comprises 11 residues. The CDR3 sequence: CSARWKGELFF. In DNA form, the CDR3 reads TGCAGTGCTAGATGGAAGGGGGAGCTGTTTTTT.

The sample holds a few counts of this clonotype. The rearrangement joins TRBV7-3 to TRBJ2-2; D may be TRBD2 (6 bases). This CDR3 has 16 residues. Per germline, CDR1 SGHTA and CDR2 FQGTGA. V was clipped by 0 bases and J by 6 bases, with 14 bases between them. The CDR3 reads CASSLTLGGVAGELFF. As DNA, the CDR3 is TGTGCCAGCAGCTTAACGCTGGGGGGTGTGGCCGGGGAGCTGTTTTTT.

This clonotype was observed many times. At one boundary the junction diverges from the germline segment, which might be a read error. This sequence joins TRBV24-1 and TRBJ2-2, with 9 bases that match TRBD1. This CDR3 is built from 15 residues. The germline V gene has CDR1 KGHDR and CDR2 SFDVKD. The CDR3 loop is CATNTGTGNPGELFF. CDR3 coding DNA: TGTGCCACCAACACCGGGACAGGGAACCCCGGGGAGCTGTTTTTT.

This clonotype was recorded many times. The J gene is TRBJ1-5, the V gene TRBV20-1; 9 nucleotides line up with TRBD1. Germline CDR1 DFQATT, CDR2 SNEGSKA (reference sequence). The CDR3 consists of 15 residues. V shed 5 bases, J shed 3 bases, and the junction held 8 bases outside the gene matches. The CDR3 here is CSALPGTGYNQPQHF. Written as DNA, the CDR3 is TGCAGTGCTCTCCCCGGGACAGGGTACAATCAGCCCCAGCATTTT.

In its sample, this clonotype was seen a few times. The CDR3 sequence is CASSLERGLALSDTQYF. CDR3 DNA sequence: TGTGCCAGCAGCCTGGAACGGGGACTAGCGCTGTCCGATACGCAGTATTTT. The chain combines TRBV11-2 with TRBJ2-3; 10 bases align to TRBD2. Per the germline V gene, CDR1 is SGHAT and CDR2 is FQNNGV. The CDR3 sequence is 17 residues long. With 5 bases clipped from V and 6 bases from J, the junction kept 14 bases outside the gene matches.

The table lists this clonotype with a few counts. The chain links TRBV9 to TRBJ1-1; D unclear. The V end was cut by 6 bases, the J end by 0 bases, with 9 bases between. The germline V gene has CDR1 SGDLS and CDR2 YYNGEE. The CDR3 covers 13 residues. CDR3 region: CASTRDMNTEAFF. DNA for the CDR3: TGTGCCAGCACCCGGGATATGAACACTGAAGCTTTCTTT.